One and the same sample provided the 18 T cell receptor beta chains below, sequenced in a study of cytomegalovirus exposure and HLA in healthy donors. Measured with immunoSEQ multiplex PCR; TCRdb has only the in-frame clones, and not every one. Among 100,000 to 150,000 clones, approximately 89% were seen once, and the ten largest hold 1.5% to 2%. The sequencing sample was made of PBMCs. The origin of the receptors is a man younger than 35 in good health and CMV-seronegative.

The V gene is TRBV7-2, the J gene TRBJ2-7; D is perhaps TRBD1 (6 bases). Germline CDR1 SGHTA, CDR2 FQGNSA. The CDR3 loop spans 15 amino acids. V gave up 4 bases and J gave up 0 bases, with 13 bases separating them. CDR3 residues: CASSSRTGNSYEQYF. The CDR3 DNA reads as TGTGCCAGCAGCTCCCGAACAGGGAACTCCTACGAGCAGTACTTC.

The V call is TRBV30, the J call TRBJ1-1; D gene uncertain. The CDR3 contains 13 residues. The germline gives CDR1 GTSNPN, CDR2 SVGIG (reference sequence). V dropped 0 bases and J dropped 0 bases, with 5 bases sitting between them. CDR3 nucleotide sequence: TGTGCCTGGAGTGTGTCCGTGAACACTGAAGCTTTCTTT. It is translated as CAWSVSVNTEAFF.

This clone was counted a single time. In nucleotides, the CDR3 is TGTGCCAGCAGCAAGACAGCGAACACTGAAGCTTTCTTT. Protein: CASSKTANTEAFF. V is TRBV5-4 and J is TRBJ1-1, with D perhaps TRBD1 (5 bases). CDR3 length equals 13 residues. The V end was cut by 4 bases, the J end by 1 base, with 8 bases between. The germline V gene has CDR1 SGHNT and CDR2 YYREEE (reference sequence).

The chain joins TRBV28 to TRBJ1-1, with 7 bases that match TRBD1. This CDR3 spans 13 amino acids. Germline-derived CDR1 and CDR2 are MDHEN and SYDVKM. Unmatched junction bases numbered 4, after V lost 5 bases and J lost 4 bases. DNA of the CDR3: TGTGCCAGCAGTGTTAAGGGGGCCACTGAAGCTTTCTTT. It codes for CASSVKGATEAFF.

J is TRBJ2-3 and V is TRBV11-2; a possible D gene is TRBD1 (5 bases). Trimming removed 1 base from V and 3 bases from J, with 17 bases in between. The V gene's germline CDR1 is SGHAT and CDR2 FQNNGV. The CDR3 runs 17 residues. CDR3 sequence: CASSLAMTRASTDTQYF. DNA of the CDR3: TGTGCCAGCAGCTTAGCAATGACCAGGGCATCAACAGATACGCAGTATTTT.

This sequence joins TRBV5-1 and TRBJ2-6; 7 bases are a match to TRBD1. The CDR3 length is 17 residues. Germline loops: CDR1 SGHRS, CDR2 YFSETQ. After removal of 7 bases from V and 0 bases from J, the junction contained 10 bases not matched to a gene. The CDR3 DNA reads TGCGCCAGCTCCCGGTTAGGGGGCGTCTCTGGGGCCAACGTCCTGACTTTC. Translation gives CASSRLGGVSGANVLTF. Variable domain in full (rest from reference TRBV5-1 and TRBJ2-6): KAGVTQTPRYLIKTRGQQVTLSCSPISGHRSVSWYQQTPGQGLQFLFEYFSETQRNKGNFPGRFSGRQFSNSRSEMNVSTLELGDSALYLCASSRLGGVSGANVLTFGAGSRLTVL.

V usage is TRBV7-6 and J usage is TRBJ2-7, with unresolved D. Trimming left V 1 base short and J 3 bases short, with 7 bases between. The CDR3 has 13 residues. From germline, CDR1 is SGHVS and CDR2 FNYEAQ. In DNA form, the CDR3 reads TGTGCCAGCAGCTTAGAACAGAACTACGAGCAGTACTTC. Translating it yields CASSLEQNYEQYF.

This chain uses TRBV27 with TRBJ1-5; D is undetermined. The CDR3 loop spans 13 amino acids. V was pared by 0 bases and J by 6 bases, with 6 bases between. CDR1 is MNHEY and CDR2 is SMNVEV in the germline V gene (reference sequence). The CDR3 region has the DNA TGTGCCAGCAGTTTATCGGCAAGTCAGCCCCAGCATTTT. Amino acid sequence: CASSLSASQPQHF.

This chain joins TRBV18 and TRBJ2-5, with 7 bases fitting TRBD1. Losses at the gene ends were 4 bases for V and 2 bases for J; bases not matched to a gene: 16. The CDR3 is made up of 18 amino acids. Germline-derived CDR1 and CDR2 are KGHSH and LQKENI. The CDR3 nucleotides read TGTGCCAGCTCACTCCCGTGGGCCGGGACAGCCAGTCAAGAGACCCAGTACTTC. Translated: CASSLPWAGTASQETQYF.

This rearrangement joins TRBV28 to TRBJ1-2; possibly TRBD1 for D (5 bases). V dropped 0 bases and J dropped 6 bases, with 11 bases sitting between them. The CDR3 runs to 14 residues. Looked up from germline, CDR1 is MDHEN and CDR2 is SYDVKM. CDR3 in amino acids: CASSLWGPGDGYTF. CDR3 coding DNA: TGTGCCAGCAGTTTATGGGGGCCGGGGGATGGCTACACCTTC.

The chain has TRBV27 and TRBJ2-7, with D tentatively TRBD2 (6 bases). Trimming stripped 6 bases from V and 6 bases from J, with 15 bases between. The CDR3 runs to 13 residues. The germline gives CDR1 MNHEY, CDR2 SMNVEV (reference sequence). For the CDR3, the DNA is TGTGCCAGCAGGCCGGGACTCCCCACCGAGCAGTACTTC. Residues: CASRPGLPTEQYF.

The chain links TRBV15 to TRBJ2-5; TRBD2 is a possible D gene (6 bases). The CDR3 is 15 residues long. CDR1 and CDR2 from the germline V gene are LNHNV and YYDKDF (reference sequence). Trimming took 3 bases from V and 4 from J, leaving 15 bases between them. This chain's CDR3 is CATSSGGNGPETQYF. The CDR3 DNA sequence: TGTGCCACCAGCAGTGGGGGGAATGGGCCAGAGACCCAGTACTTC. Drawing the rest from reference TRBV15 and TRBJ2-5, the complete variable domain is DAMVIQNPRYQVTQFGKPVTLSCSQTLNHNVMYWYQQKSSQAPKLLFHYYDKDFNNEADTPDNFQSRRPNTSFCFLDIRSPGLGDTAMYLCATSSGGNGPETQYFGPGTRLLVL.

The CDR3 here is CASSLAGSSYNEQFF. In DNA, the CDR3 is TGTGCCAGCAGCTTAGCGGGGAGCTCCTACAATGAGCAGTTCTTC. The chain is built from TRBV11-2 and TRBJ2-1; a possible D gene is TRBD2 (5 bases). The CDR3 covers 15 residues. The ends were cut back, 1 base at V and 0 bases at J, with 7 bases in the middle. Per germline, CDR1 SGHAT and CDR2 FQNNGV.

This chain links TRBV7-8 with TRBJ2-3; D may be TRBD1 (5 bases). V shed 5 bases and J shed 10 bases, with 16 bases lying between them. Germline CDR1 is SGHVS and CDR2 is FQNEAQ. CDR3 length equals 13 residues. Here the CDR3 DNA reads TGTGCCAGCAGCCCAGGGTTGGGGTCGTCGCAGTATTTT. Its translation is CASSPGLGSSQYF.

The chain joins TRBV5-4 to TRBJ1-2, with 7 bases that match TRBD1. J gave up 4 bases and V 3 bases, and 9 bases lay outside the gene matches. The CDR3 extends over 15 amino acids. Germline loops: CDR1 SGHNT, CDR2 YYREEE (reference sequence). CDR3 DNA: TGTGCCAGCAGCTACCCGGGACAGCCGTCCTATGGCTACACCTTC. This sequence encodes CASSYPGQPSYGYTF.

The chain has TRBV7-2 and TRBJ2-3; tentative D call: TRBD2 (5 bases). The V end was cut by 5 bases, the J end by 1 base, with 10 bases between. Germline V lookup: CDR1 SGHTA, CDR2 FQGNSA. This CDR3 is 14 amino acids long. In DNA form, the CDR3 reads TGTGCCAGCAGCCTGGACTTTCGCACAGATACGCAGTATTTT. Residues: CASSLDFRTDTQYF.

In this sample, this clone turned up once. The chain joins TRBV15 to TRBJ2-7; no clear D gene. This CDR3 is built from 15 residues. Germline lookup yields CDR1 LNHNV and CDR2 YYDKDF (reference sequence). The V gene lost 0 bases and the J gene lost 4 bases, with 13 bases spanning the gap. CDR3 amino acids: CATSRDLSRSYEQYF. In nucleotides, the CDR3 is TGTGCCACCAGCAGAGATCTTTCGCGTAGTTACGAGCAGTACTTC.

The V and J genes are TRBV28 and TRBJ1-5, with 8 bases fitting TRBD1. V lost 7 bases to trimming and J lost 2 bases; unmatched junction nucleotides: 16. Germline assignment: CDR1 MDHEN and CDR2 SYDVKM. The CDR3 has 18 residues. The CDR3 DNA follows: TGTGCCAGCATGGACAGGGCCCTTGTAATTTATGGCAATCAGCCCCAGCATTTT. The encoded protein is CASMDRALVIYGNQPQHF.